The sequence of this T cell receptor (beta chain) was determined in a study of blood T cells in healthy people across ages. Study findings and constraints: CMV infection status of these donors was not known.

A second about 7 to 12 cycle PCR used barcoded and J-beta primers. Each CDR3 protein is one row after TCRdb ran MiXCR on the 5' RACE reads. The sample consists of 800,000 to 950,000 distinct CDR3 sequences, 25% to 35% of them appearing once. Concerning this clonotype itself: What it binds is not known.

CDR3 length: 15 amino acids. The germline V gene encodes CDR1 SEHNR and CDR2 FQNEAQ (reference sequence). The J segment lost 3 bases and the V segment lost 2 bases, leaving 6 bases of the junction unmatched. The same specimen was also included in a second study, on T cells of mothers and their children. This second report adds: Primer M1S, used in the second PCR, introduced sample barcodes and 2-4 random nucleotides. Overlap in related mother-child pairs always slightly exceeded unrelated pairs, never significantly.

The V gene is TRBV7-9, the J gene TRBJ1-1, with 7 nucleotides matching TRBD1. Sample: blood. This receptor was obtained from a woman in her thirties or forties in good health. CDR3 in amino acids: CASSLSGDRHTEAFF. The CDR3 region has the DNA TGTGCCAGCAGCTTATCAGGGGACAGACACACTGAAGCTTTCTTT.